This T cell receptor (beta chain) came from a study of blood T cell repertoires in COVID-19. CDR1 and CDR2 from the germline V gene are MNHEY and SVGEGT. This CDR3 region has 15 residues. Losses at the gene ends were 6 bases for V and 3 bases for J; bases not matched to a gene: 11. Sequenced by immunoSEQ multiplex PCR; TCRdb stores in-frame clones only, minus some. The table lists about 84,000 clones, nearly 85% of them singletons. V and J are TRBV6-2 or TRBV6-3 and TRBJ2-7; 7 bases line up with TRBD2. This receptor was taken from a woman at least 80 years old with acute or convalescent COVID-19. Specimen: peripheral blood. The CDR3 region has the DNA TGTGCCAGCAGCCCTCAAGGGGCTAGCGGCTACGAGCAGTACTTC. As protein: CASSPQGASGYEQYF.